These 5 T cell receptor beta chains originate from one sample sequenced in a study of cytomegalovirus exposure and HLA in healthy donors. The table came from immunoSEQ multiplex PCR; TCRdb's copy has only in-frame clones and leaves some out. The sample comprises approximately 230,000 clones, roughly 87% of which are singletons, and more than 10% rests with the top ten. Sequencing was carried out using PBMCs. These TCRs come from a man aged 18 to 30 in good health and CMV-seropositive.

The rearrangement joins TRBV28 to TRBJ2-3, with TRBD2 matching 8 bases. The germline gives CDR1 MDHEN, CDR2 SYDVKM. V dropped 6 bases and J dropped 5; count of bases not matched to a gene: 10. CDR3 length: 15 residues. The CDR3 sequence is CASSGPGLVLDTQYF. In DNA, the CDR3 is TGTGCCAGCAGCGGCCCGGGACTAGTCCTAGATACGCAGTATTTT.

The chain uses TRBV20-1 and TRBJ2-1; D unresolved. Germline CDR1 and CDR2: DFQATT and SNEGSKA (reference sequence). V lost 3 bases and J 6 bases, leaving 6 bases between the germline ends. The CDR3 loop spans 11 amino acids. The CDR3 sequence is CSARVINEQFF. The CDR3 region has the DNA TGCAGTGCTAGGGTAATCAATGAGCAGTTCTTC.

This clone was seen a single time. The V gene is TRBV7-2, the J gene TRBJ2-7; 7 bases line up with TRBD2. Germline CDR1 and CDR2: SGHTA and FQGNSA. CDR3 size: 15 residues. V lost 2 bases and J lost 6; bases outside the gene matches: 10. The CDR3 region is CASSLRVLRESEQYF. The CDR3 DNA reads TGTGCCAGCAGCTTAAGGGTCTTGCGGGAGAGCGAGCAGTACTTC.

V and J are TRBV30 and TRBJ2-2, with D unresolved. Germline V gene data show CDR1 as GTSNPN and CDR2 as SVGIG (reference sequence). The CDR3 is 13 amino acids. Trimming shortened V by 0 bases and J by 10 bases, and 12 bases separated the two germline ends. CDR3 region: CAWSVSMTSELFF. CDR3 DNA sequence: TGTGCCTGGAGTGTTAGCATGACTTCGGAGCTGTTTTTT.

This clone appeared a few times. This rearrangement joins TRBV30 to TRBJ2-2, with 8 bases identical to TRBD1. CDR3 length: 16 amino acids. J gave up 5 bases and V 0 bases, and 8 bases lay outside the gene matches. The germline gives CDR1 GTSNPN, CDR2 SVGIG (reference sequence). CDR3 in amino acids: CAWSVSRTGWTGELFF. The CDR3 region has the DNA TGTGCCTGGAGTGTATCCCGGACAGGGTGGACCGGGGAGCTGTTTTTT.